Here is one T cell receptor beta chain with its context. Its antigen is still unknown. Per-base qualities were not stored, and no clone one base away is much larger. For sequencing of the TCRbeta CDR3 region, genomic DNA was extracted from the sorted cells. TCRbeta CDR3 regions were sequenced using the immunoSEQ Assay. Imported from immuneACCESS, the table was reduced by TCRdb to in-frame sequences with V and J called. These copies leave out some clones; in studies compared against another copy, an unresolved V gene accounts for under half, and the cause of the remainder is not known. Present in this sample are around 57,000 clones, approximately 90% of which were seen just once. Over 1% of the sample goes to the ten largest clones. The data derive from a study of OX40 agonist ivuxolimab in advanced cancers. A note on the overall study: Ivuxolimab, which targeted the costimulatory receptor OX40 (CD134), was an agonistic, fully human IgG2 monoclonal antibody. Of the approximately 54 patients in dose escalation, about 19 had hepatocellular carcinoma, about 15 had melanoma, 9 had renal cell carcinoma and 9 had head and neck cancer. The monotherapy dose-escalation portion (N of about 50 patients) of the phase I ivuxolimab trial is reported in the paper. Patients were allowed to have had prior anti-PD-1, anti-PD-L1 or anti-CTLA-4 therapy, and approximately 40% of the dose-escalation patients had previously received checkpoint inhibitors. Partial responses occurred in three dose-escalation patients, of whom one had hepatocellular carcinoma and two had cutaneous melanoma. Peripheral TCRbeta sequencing aimed to test whether ivuxolimab altered TCR sequence diversity and caused clonal T-cell expansion. Intravenous ivuxolimab was administered to patients every 2 weeks at six dose levels: 0.01, 0.1, 0.3, 1.5, 3 and 10 mg/kg. A male proportion of around 83% and a mean age of roughly 58 years, ranging from roughly 23 to 85, were recorded for the dose-escalation cohort. Overall study outcomes, separate from this receptor: Low levels of normalized T-cell clonal expansion were also seen in some patients who did not respond. In the 0.1-3.0 mg/kg groups, partial responders had among the lowest normalized peripheral clonal expansion, particularly in CD8+ T cells. On average, CD8+ T cells showed more expanded clones than CD4+ T cells after ivuxolimab. At doses of 0.1 to 3.0 mg/kg, clonal expansion of both CD4+ and CD8+ blood T cells was observed from baseline to week 6. The antigen specificity of the peripheral T cells that underwent clonal expansion was not determined.

Patients with autoimmune disease history or receiving systemic immunosuppression were excluded from the trial. In every dose cohort, peripheral blood was drawn for TCR sequencing at baseline, cycle 4 day 1, and cycle 7 day 1. The samples were taken from a phase I, first-in-human, multicenter, open-label dose-escalation trial of ivuxolimab. Adults with locally advanced or metastatic head and neck squamous cell, hepatocellular, melanoma or renal cell carcinoma were enrolled in the trial. Before TCR sequencing, CD4+ and CD8+ T cells were separately sorted from peripheral blood. V and J are truncated by 5 bases and 7 bases respectively, leaving an intervening sequence of 15 bases. The CDR3 holds 14 amino acids from the cysteine to the phenylalanine. The read is trimmed to its CDR3 DNA, 42 bases read in frame from base 1. For CDR1 and CDR2, the germline V gene lists SGHVS and FQNEAQ.

Specimen: CD4+ or CD8+ T cells sorted from blood, collected in a trial of the OX40 agonist ivuxolimab. The rearranged chain carries TRBV7-8 and TRBJ2-1; the D gene remains uncertain. The sequence was collected from an adult with an advanced solid tumor such as melanoma, head and neck, liver or kidney cancer. CDR3 loop: CASSTAPTQNEQFF. The nucleotide sequence is given as TGTGCCAGCAGCACAGCTCCAACCCAGAATGAGCAGTTCTTC.